This T cell receptor (beta chain) is drawn from a study of CD8+ T cells in alopecia areata (dated by TCRdb to 2016 to 2019). Some background on the complete study: Treated patients were enrolled in an open-label pilot trial of oral tofacitinib, 5 to 10 mg twice daily, for moderate-to-severe alopecia areata. Tofacitinib was administered for 6 to 18 months, and 6 months of follow-up off drug were then conducted to assess delayed response and recurrence. Disease severity in treated patients was measured with the SALT score, which quantifies the percentage of affected scalp surface area. The study used high-throughput TCRbeta sequencing to examine T cell clonal expansion in alopecia areata, in both the C3H/HeJ mouse model and human patients. On the human side, TCRbeta sequencing was run on scalp tissue and on sorted CD4+ and CD8+ peripheral blood T cells from healthy controls and from alopecia areata patients with either patchy or totalis/universalis disease. Tofacitinib-treated patients had biopsies at baseline and at 4 and 24 weeks of treatment, with a later scalp biopsy in several patients. Scalp clonality was compared across normal scalp (n=4), patchy alopecia areata scalp (n=8), and alopecia totalis/universalis scalp (n=8). RNA came from the PAXgene miRNA kit for fixed scalp, the miRNeasy kit for PBMCs, and the RNeasy kit for mouse skin. TCRbeta CDR3 regions were amplified by immunoSEQ multiplex PCR using 35 Vbeta forward and 13 Jbeta reverse primers.

Taken with the paper, the label for treatment or condition translates to: oral pan-JAK inhibitor, 5-10 mg twice daily. Lesional scalp punch biopsies and peripheral blood were obtained from alopecia areata patients. PBMCs were isolated by density centrifugation and stained for CD3, CD4 and CD8, after which CD4+ and CD8+ T cells were sorted on a FACSAria. This clone occurred a few times. What this receptor recognizes is not known. Within one base of it there is no much larger clone, and no base qualities were kept. In the same sample, other DNA sequences code for this CDR3. Findings and caveats that apply to the study as a whole: Many expanded lesional clones were found to persist in scalp and blood during tofacitinib treatment, and relapse after treatment cessation may be partly explained by this persistence. With tofacitinib, both scalp clonality and the number of expanded CD8+ clones among the top 100 scalp clones went down significantly. Higher clonality and more expanded CD8+ clones were observed in lesional scalp than in normal scalp, particularly in alopecia totalis/universalis, a finding suggestive of antigenic drive. Scalp TCR repertoire analysis is complicated because resident alphabeta T cells in normal human skin are also sequenced, whereas mouse skin is dominated by gammadelta T cells. Because the treated cohort was small and had just a single nonresponder, larger studies are needed to establish links between baseline CD8+ expansion and response. TCR sequences shared between patients were less clear than in mice, possibly partly because of HLA diversity in the patient population.

The cysteine opens and the phenylalanine closes a CDR3 of 16 amino acids. The kept DNA is CDR3 alone, 48 bases in frame from the first base. The V end gives up 0 bases and the J end 5 bases, leaving 8 bases in the junction not matched to a gene. CDR1 and CDR2 were assigned from the germline V gene as SGDLS and YYNGEE. Library method: the immunoSEQ multiplex PCR assay. RNA was extracted from all samples and reverse transcribed into cDNA, which served as template for TCR sequencing. First-strand cDNA was synthesized using SuperScript III with a 2:1 mix of oligo-dT and random hexamers. Amplification bias was assessed with a synthetic immune receptor repertoire, and residual bias was removed computationally. Processing in the source paper ran as follows. Raw reads were preprocessed for error removal, and CDR3 was defined according to IMGT conventions as running from the conserved cysteine to phenylalanine. Clonality was calculated as 1 minus Shannon entropy normalized by log2 of the number of productive unique TCRs. Whether each scalp clone was CD4 or CD8 was inferred by checking scalp TCRbeta sequences against the CD4 and CD8 repertoires from sorted blood. TCRdb took over this immuneACCESS table, retaining in-frame rearrangements with V and J assigned. Such tables are incomplete; in checked studies, under half of the missing clones stem from an unresolved V gene, and the remainder is unexplained. Clone size and V and J calls were adopted from that table, with D and trimming inferred from the DNA. The sample data list roughly 210,000 clones, and over 40% of these were observed just once. The ten largest clones add up to around 2.8% of the sample.

The material was CD4+ T cells sorted from blood, obtained at approximately week 36, from a patient treated with tofacitinib. The receptor comes from a human donor with alopecia areata. This chain joins TRBV9 to TRBJ2-5; TRBD2 fits 9 bases in the junction. Read as DNA, the sequence is TGTGCCAGCAGCGTAGGTGGCGGGAGGGCCGGTGAGACCCAGTACTTC. The encoded protein is CASSVGGGRAGETQYF.